This T cell receptor (beta chain) was captured by sequencing in a study of T cells in Graves' hyperthyroidism and ophthalmopathy. Whole-study findings and limits: Within blood appeared most thyroid clonotypes that had expanded above 0.001.

Amplified TCR beta CDR3 regions came from RNA transcripts. HTBI primers were used for first-round RT-PCR of the TCR CDR3. TCRdb reanalysed the multiplex PCR reads using MiXCR and keeps one entry per CDR3 protein. This sample has about 200,000 distinct CDR3 sequences, with 17% found just once. The CDR3 length is 13 residues. The V segment lost 7 bases and the J segment 4 bases; nucleotides outside the gene matches: 7. Germline-derived CDR1 and CDR2 are DFQATT and SNEGSKA (reference sequence). This clonotype showed up many times. Its antigen is currently unknown. The genes are TRBV20-1 and TRBJ2-1, with 7 positions matching TRBD2. What was sequenced was blood. The clonotype comes from a woman in her forties or fifties with Graves' hyperthyroidism. CDR3 sequence: CSGRRAGYNEQFF. In nucleotides, the CDR3 is TGCAGTGGCCGGAGAGCGGGATACAATGAGCAGTTCTTC.